A single sample is the source of the 11 T cell receptor beta chains below, sequenced in a study of T cell repertoires in cytomegalovirus infection. TCRdb reprocessed the reads with MiXCR, giving one entry per CDR3 protein. The profile shows about 740,000 distinct CDR3 sequences, roughly a third of them singletons. The sample consisted of PBMCs. All receptors derive from a human donor in good health (CMV status not recorded). Some clones in this sample may be carry-over from other donors' samples.

V gene TRBV4-1 combines with J gene TRBJ1-6; the D gene is possibly TRBD1 (6 bases). The CDR3 covers 18 residues. Germline V CDR1 and CDR2: MGHRA, YSYEKL. V gave up 4 bases and J gave up 0 bases, with 16 bases separating them. The CDR3 spells CASSPWTEISSYNSPLHF. The CDR3 DNA sequence: TGCGCCAGCAGCCCCTGGACAGAAATAAGCTCCTATAATTCACCCCTCCACTTT.

This clonotype was recorded a few times. The chain recombines TRBV7-9 with TRBJ2-1, with D possibly being TRBD2 (6 bases). The CDR3 covers 12 residues. The germline V gene has CDR1 SEHNR and CDR2 FQNEAQ (reference sequence). Trimming took 5 bases from V and 10 from J, leaving 12 bases between them. CDR3 in amino acids: CASSTTSIEQFF. The CDR3 DNA is TGTGCCAGCAGCACTACTAGCATCGAGCAGTTCTTC.

This clonotype was detected a few times. The V call is TRBV28, the J call TRBJ1-4, with D perhaps matching TRBD1 (5 bases). Trimming pared 3 bases from V and 3 bases from J, leaving 11 bases between. Per germline, CDR1 MDHEN and CDR2 SYDVKM. The CDR3 contains 15 residues. This CDR3 reads CASSLEDTSNEKLFF. The CDR3 region has the DNA TGTGCCAGCAGTTTGGAGGACACATCTAATGAAAAACTGTTTTTT.

This clonotype was detected only a few times. V and J are TRBV27 and TRBJ1-3; unclear D gene. The V gene's germline CDR1 is MNHEY and CDR2 SMNVEV (reference sequence). The CDR3 contains 14 residues. Trimming removed 4 bases at V and 3 bases at J, with 10 bases between. The DNA of the CDR3 is TGTGCCAGCAGTTCGGGTGAAATTGGAAACACCATATATTTT. It yields the protein CASSSGEIGNTIYF.

The V and J genes are TRBV7-2 and TRBJ2-1; D is unclear. The germline V gene has CDR1 SGHTA and CDR2 FQGNSA. Deletions cut 8 bases from V and 6 bases from J, with 17 bases between. The CDR3 is made up of 14 amino acids. CDR3 region: CASGLANPRNEQFF. The CDR3 nucleotides read TGTGCCAGCGGGCTCGCTAATCCCCGCAATGAGCAGTTCTTC.

A few counts support this clonotype. The rearrangement joins TRBV7-2 to TRBJ1-2; 7 bases fit TRBD1. The junction had 6 bases not matched to a gene; V was cut back by 3 bases and J by 5 bases. The CDR3 runs 14 residues. The germline V gene encodes CDR1 SGHTA and CDR2 FQGNSA. The DNA for the CDR3 is TGTGCCAGCAGCTTTTCGACAGGGAATTATGGCTACACCTTC. Translation: CASSFSTGNYGYTF.

This chain links TRBV28 with TRBJ1-5; 8 bases align to TRBD1. The J segment lost 4 bases and the V segment lost 8 bases, leaving 7 bases of the junction unmatched. This CDR3 contains 14 residues. From germline, CDR1 is MDHEN and CDR2 SYDVKM. CDR3: CASHKGQANQPQHF. For the CDR3, the DNA is TGTGCCAGCCATAAGGGACAGGCGAATCAGCCCCAGCATTTT.

The chain has TRBV29-1 and TRBJ1-1; D gene uncertain. The CDR3 has 11 amino acids. Germline V gene data show CDR1 as SQVTM and CDR2 as ANQGSEA. Between the trimmed V and J ends, which lost 8 bases and 5 bases, there was a span of 12 bases. CDR3 in DNA: TGCAGCACCCCACGGGGAACTGAAGCTTTCTTT. Its protein is CSTPRGTEAFF.

This clonotype was counted only a few times. The rearrangement uses TRBV25-1 and TRBJ1-4; D gene ambiguous. Germline CDR1 MGHDK, CDR2 SYGVNS. The CDR3 sequence is 13 residues long. V lost 4 bases and J 4 bases, leaving 7 bases between the germline ends. DNA of the CDR3: TGTGCCAGCAGTGCCAGGTTTAATGAAAAACTGTTTTTT. It codes for CASSARFNEKLFF.

The genes are TRBV6-1 and TRBJ2-1, with a possible D match to TRBD2 (5 bases). CDR1 is MNHNS, CDR2 SASEGT, per germline. Trimming shortened V by 4 bases and J by 7 bases, and 14 bases separated the two germline ends. CDR3 length: 14 amino acids. The CDR3 spells CASSGRAGGNEQFF. CDR3 in DNA: TGTGCCAGCAGTGGGCGCGCGGGTGGGAATGAGCAGTTCTTC.

There are a few counts of this clonotype. The J gene is TRBJ1-6, the V gene TRBV7-9; D gene unclear. The length of the CDR3 is 15 residues. Trimming pared 1 base from V and 5 bases from J, leaving 9 bases between. Germline values: CDR1 SEHNR, CDR2 FQNEAQ (reference sequence). The CDR3 spells CASSLVEQNNSPLHF. The CDR3 DNA is TGTGCCAGCAGCTTAGTTGAACAGAATAATTCACCCCTCCACTTT.